The 25 T cell receptor beta chains below were found in one sample sequenced in a study of tumor-infiltrating lymphocytes in primary liver carcinoma. Researchers generated TCR beta cDNA from about 450 ng of total RNA, relying on a constant-region primer. Generation of the TCR beta libraries relied on three nested multiplex PCR rounds using slightly modified ARM-PCR. Forward primers for TRBV1-TRBV30 and a C-beta reverse primer served the first two PCR rounds, at about 10 cycles each. TCRdb re-called the multiplex PCR reads through MiXCR, storing one row per CDR3 protein. The sample has 40,000 to 55,000 distinct CDR3 sequences, just over 70% seen once. Joint extraction of RNA and DNA used about 17-30 mg of bulk tissue that was unsorted. The sequenced sample consisted of liver tumor tissue from sampling region 5. Subset here: tumor region T5, tumor centre. These receptor sequences come from a man between 40 and 49 years old with primary liver carcinoma and hepatitis B virus infection.

Judged by abundance, this clonotype is medium-sized. J is TRBJ2-7 and V is TRBV4-1; D is perhaps TRBD1 (5 bases). Germline CDR1 and CDR2: MGHRA and YSYEKL. The CDR3 extends over 15 amino acids. V was cut by 0 bases and J by 5 bases, with 14 bases left in between. CDR3 sequence (DNA): TGCGCCAGCAGCCAAGAGGCTCTCAGGGAACACGAGCAGTACTTC. Translated: CASSQEALREHEQYF.

On this clonotype itself: Given a much more abundant clone one base away, this may be a read error. The rearrangement joins TRBV5-5 to TRBJ2-2; D possibly matches TRBD1 or TRBD2 (5 bases each). This CDR3 has 14 amino acids. Germline V gives CDR1 SGHKS, CDR2 YYEKEE (reference sequence). The chain's CDR3 is CASGLMGDAGELFF. The CDR3 DNA follows: TGTGCCAGCGGCTTGATGGGGGATGCCGGGGAGCTGTTTTTT.

Comment on this clonotype: A junction end diverges from the germline sequence, so it may reflect a read error. Here the CDR3 reads CGSSIGWFPEPQHF. The DNA for the CDR3 is TGTGGCAGCAGCATCGGATGGTTTCCCGAGCCCCAGCATTTT. The rearrangement links TRBV11-2 to TRBJ1-5; D is uncertain. The CDR3 sequence is 14 residues long. Germline V gene sequence: CDR1 SGHAT, CDR2 FQNNGV.

Regarding this clonotype: The CDR3 carries no conserved terminal phenylalanine or tryptophan, so it likely arises from a read error. This rearrangement joins TRBV6-5 to TRBJ2-6; D is unclear. CDR3 length equals 15 residues. The germline V gene has CDR1 MNHEY and CDR2 SVGAGI. V lost 7 bases and J 2 bases, leaving 12 bases between the germline ends. The CDR3 loop reads CASTNRRAGANVLTI. DNA of the CDR3: TGTGCCAGCACCAACCGTCGCGCTGGGGCCAACGTCCTGACTATC.

This clonotype was picked up one time. An end of the junction does not agree with germline; a read error may underlie this. The gene calls are TRBV6-1 and TRBJ1-2, with 7 nucleotides matching TRBD1. CDR1 MNHNS and CDR2 SASEGT come from the germline V gene. The CDR3 runs to 15 residues. CDR3 region: CASIKAHQGDYGYSF. DNA for the CDR3: TGTGCCAGCATCAAGGCCCATCAGGGGGACTATGGCTACAGCTTC.

With respect to this clonotype: Relative to the germline gene, one junction end is altered; a read error may explain this. CDR3 sequence (DNA): TGTGCCGGCAGCGCGCGGGGTGCTGAAGCTTTCTTT. Translated: CAGSARGAEAFF. The chain uses TRBV6-5 and TRBJ1-1, with D unresolved. The CDR3 loop spans 12 amino acids. Germline lookup yields CDR1 MNHEY and CDR2 SVGAGI.

CDR3 sequence reads: CASSFGQGIGANVLTF. The CDR3 DNA reads as TGTGCCAGCAGCTTCGGACAGGGTATTGGGGCCAACGTCCTGACTTTC. The chain joins TRBV6-2 or TRBV6-3 to TRBJ2-6; the match to TRBD1 covers 8 bases. Germline-derived CDR1 and CDR2 are MNHEY and SVGEGT. The trim removed 6 bases at V and 3 bases at J, leaving 7 bases unmatched. This CDR3 has 16 residues.

This clonotype has ten or more counts. The DNA of the CDR3 is TGCAGCGTTGAATGGGGAAACTATGGCTACACCTTC. It codes for CSVEWGNYGYTF. The chain recombines TRBV29-1 with TRBJ1-2; D is unclear. Trimming stripped 2 bases from V and 2 bases from J, with 6 bases between. This CDR3 has 12 residues. The V gene's germline CDR1 is SQVTM and CDR2 ANQGSEA.

This clonotype was picked up a small number of times. The chain has TRBV30 and TRBJ2-3; D may correspond to TRBD1 or TRBD2 (5 bases each). V was shortened by 4 bases and J by 4 bases, with 30 bases between the two germline ends. Germline V gene sequence: CDR1 GTSNPN, CDR2 SVGIG (reference sequence). The CDR3 is 19 residues long. CDR3 DNA sequence: TGTGCCTGGACCGGGGACCCAGTGAACGATCTCTTAAGGGCAGATACGCAGTATTTT. Its protein is CAWTGDPVNDLLRADTQYF.

With respect to this clonotype: Lacking the conserved final phenylalanine or tryptophan, this CDR3 likely reflects a read error. The chain carries TRBV4-1 and TRBJ1-2; 10 nucleotides match TRBD1. Germline V gene sequence: CDR1 MGHRA, CDR2 YSYEKL. The CDR3 is made up of 15 amino acids. This CDR3 is CASSTRQGANYGYTC. In DNA, the CDR3 is TGCGCCAGCAGCACACGACAGGGGGCAAACTATGGTTACACCTGC.

In this sample, this clonotype turned up once. The chain couples TRBV11-1 to TRBJ2-4, with 13 bases identical to TRBD2. Germline-derived CDR1 and CDR2 are SGHAT and FQDESV (reference sequence). This CDR3 has 17 residues. V was clipped by 10 bases and J by 2 bases; unmatched bases: 11. CDR3 protein: CANNFPGTSGTKNIQYF. Here the CDR3 DNA reads TGTGCCAACAACTTTCCCGGGACTAGCGGGACCAAAAACATTCAGTACTTC.

This clonotype was seen ten or more times. Since a much larger clone is just one base distant, this may be a read error. This chain joins TRBV11-2 and TRBJ2-3; TRBD2 might be the D (5 bases). Germline CDR1 and CDR2: SGHAT and FQNNGV. The CDR3 has 14 amino acids. CDR3 in DNA: TGTGCCAGCGGCTTAGAGGGCAGCAGGGATACGCAGTATTTT. It codes for CASGLEGSRDTQYF.

The chain recombines TRBV29-1 with TRBJ2-7; 7 nucleotides agree with TRBD1. Germline assignment: CDR1 SQVTM and CDR2 ANQGSEA. The CDR3 runs 13 residues. After removal of 0 bases from V and 5 bases from J, the junction contained 4 bases not matched to a gene. The CDR3 loop is CSVEDAGGNEQYF. CDR3 bases: TGCAGCGTTGAAGATGCAGGGGGTAACGAGCAGTACTTC.

This sequence joins TRBV6-2 or TRBV6-3 and TRBJ2-3, with a tentative D call TRBD1 (5 bases). The V gene lost 11 bases and the J gene lost 0 bases, with 18 bases spanning the gap. CDR1 is MNHEY, CDR2 SVGEGT, per germline. The CDR3 length is 15 residues. The CDR3 loop reads CADSYWGRSTDTQYF. The CDR3 DNA is TGTGCCGACAGTTATTGGGGCAGAAGCACAGATACGCAGTATTTT.

The gene calls are TRBV7-8 and TRBJ2-1; 8 bases map to TRBD2. CDR1 is SGHVS and CDR2 is FQNEAQ in the germline V gene. The trim removed 7 bases at V and 10 bases at J, leaving 12 bases unmatched. The CDR3 runs to 14 residues. The CDR3 loop reads CASNSGQAGAEQFF. The CDR3 DNA reads as TGTGCCAGCAACTCCGGACAAGCGGGAGCGGAGCAGTTCTTC.

This clonotype was found many times. V and J are TRBV4-1 and TRBJ2-7; unclear D gene. The V gene lost 0 bases and the J gene lost 0 bases, with 9 bases spanning the gap. In germline, CDR1 is MGHRA, CDR2 YSYEKL. The length of the CDR3 is 15 residues. This chain's CDR3 is CASSQDSESSYEQYF. CDR3 sequence (DNA): TGCGCCAGCAGCCAAGACAGTGAGAGCTCCTACGAGCAGTACTTC.

For this clonotype: One junction end disagrees with the germline gene, perhaps due to a read error. This chain links TRBV28 with TRBJ2-3; D could derive from TRBD1 or TRBD2 (5 bases each). Germline loops: CDR1 MDHEN, CDR2 SYDVKM. The CDR3 has 16 residues. The CDR3 region is CASSSREGKGADTQYF. The CDR3 coding sequence is TGTGCCAGTAGTTCCCGAGAGGGTAAAGGGGCAGATACGCAGTATTTT.

On this clonotype: Sequence at one end of the junction differs from germline and may be a read error. The CDR3 DNA reads as TGTGCCCGCAGAGAGAGGGACTCCACCTACGGCTACACCTTC. Protein sequence: CARRERDSTYGYTF. The chain is built from TRBV11-2 and TRBJ1-2; possibly TRBD1 for D (5 bases). In germline, CDR1 is SGHAT, CDR2 FQNNGV. The CDR3 is 14 residues long.

Concerning this clonotype itself: Its ends do not fully match the called genes, so a read error is possible. This chain connects TRBV29-1 to TRBJ2-7; TRBD1 or TRBD2 may be the D gene (5 bases each). This CDR3 contains 11 residues. Germline V CDR1 and CDR2: SQVTM, ANQGSEA. Written as DNA, the CDR3 is TGCCGCGTGGGGACGGGGTTCGAGCAATACTTC. Amino acids: CRVGTGFEQYF.

This clonotype turned up a few times. The V gene is TRBV18, the J gene TRBJ2-1; D unclear. CDR1 is KGHSH, CDR2 LQKENI, per germline. V was cut by 2 bases and J by 1 base, with 6 bases left in between. CDR3 length: 14 residues. The CDR3 DNA sequence: TGTGCCAGCTCACCAGACGGATCCTACAATGAGCAGTTCTTC. This translates into CASSPDGSYNEQFF. The full variable domain, completed using reference TRBV18 and TRBJ2-1, is NAGVMQNPRHLVRRRGQEARLRCSPMKGHSHVYWYRQLPEEGLKFMVYLQKENIIDESGMPKERFSAEFPKEGPSILRIQQVVRGDSAAYFCASSPDGSYNEQFFGPGTRLTVL.

This chain connects TRBV12-1 to TRBJ2-7; TRBD2 is the table's D call and was not checked against the DNA. TRBV12-1 has pseudogene status. The CDR3 spans 18 residues. CDR3 bases: TGTGCCAGCAGCCTCCGTAAAGTAGCGGGATCTACTTCTTACGAGCGGTACTTC. Encoded protein: CASSLRKVAGSTSYERYF.

This clonotype was recorded at least ten times. The chain is built from TRBV7-9 and TRBJ2-7; 14 bases align to TRBD2. Germline CDR1 is SEHNR and CDR2 is FQNEAQ (reference sequence). The CDR3 runs 19 residues. V lost 3 bases to trimming and J lost 5 bases; unmatched junction nucleotides: 15. CDR3 DNA: TGTGCCAGCAGCTTCCCCTCAACGGTGGGACTAGCGGGAGCCCACGAGCAGTACTTC. Its translation is CASSFPSTVGLAGAHEQYF.

On this clonotype itself: One end of the junction fails to match germline, which may point to a read error. The J gene is TRBJ2-1, the V gene TRBV11-3, with a tentative D call TRBD1 (5 bases). This CDR3 has 14 residues. CDR1 is SGHNT and CDR2 is YENEEA in the germline V gene. CDR3 sequence: CVSNLAGQGNEQFF. The CDR3 nucleotides read TGTGTCAGCAACTTAGCTGGGCAGGGCAATGAGCAGTTCTTC.

About this clonotype itself: A junction end diverges from the germline sequence, so it may reflect a read error. This chain joins TRBV6-1 and TRBJ2-7; D is ambiguous. CDR1 and CDR2 (germline): MNHNS, SASEGT. This CDR3 contains 13 residues. DNA of the CDR3: TGTGCCAGAAGTGAATGGGTTTTCTACGAGCAGCTCTTC. This codes for CARSEWVFYEQLF.

The rearrangement links TRBV13 to TRBJ2-7; TRBD1 matches 7 bases. The V and J ends lost 0 bases and 6 bases, in that order; junction bases with no gene match: 5. The CDR3 sequence is 14 residues long. Germline assignment: CDR1 PRHDT and CDR2 FYEKMQ (reference sequence). The CDR3 is CASSLGQGFGEQYF. For the CDR3, the DNA is TGTGCCAGCAGCTTAGGACAGGGGTTCGGCGAGCAGTACTTC.